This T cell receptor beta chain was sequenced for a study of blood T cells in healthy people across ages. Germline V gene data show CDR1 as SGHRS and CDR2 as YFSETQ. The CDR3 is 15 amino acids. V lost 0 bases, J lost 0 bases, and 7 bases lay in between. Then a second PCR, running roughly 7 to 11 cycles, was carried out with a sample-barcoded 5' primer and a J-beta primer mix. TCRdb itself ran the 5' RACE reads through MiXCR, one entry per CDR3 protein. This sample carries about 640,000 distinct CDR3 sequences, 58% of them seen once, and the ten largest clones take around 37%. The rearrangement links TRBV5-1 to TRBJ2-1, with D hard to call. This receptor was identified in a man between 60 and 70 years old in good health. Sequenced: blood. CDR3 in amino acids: CASSLVISSYNEQFF. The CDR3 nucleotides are TGCGCCAGCAGCTTGGTAATCAGCTCCTACAATGAGCAGTTCTTC.